This T cell receptor beta chain emerged from a study of CD8 T cells in ankylosing spondylitis. Each CDR3 protein gets one entry after TCRdb re-called the 5' RACE reads with MiXCR. The sample lists roughly 240,000 distinct CDR3 sequences, around 8% seen once, with around 4.8% in the top ten. V lost 7 bases and J lost 6, with 24 bases in between. The CDR3 spans 17 residues. Looked up from germline, CDR1 is LGHDT and CDR2 is YNNKEL (reference sequence). With respect to this clonotype: This clone may be a read error of a much larger clone one base away.

This rearrangement joins TRBV3-1 to TRBJ1-4; TRBD1 is a possible D gene (6 bases). The sample consisted of blood, either unsorted or a sorted T cell fraction (not recorded which). The receptor's source is a female donor with ankylosing spondylitis or in good health (not recorded which). CDR3 amino acids: CASIRIPGATRYEKLFF. The CDR3 DNA follows: TGTGCCAGCATCCGAATCCCAGGGGCAACCCGGTATGAAAAACTGTTTTTT.